The sequence of this TCR beta chain was determined in a study of OX40 agonist ivuxolimab in advanced cancers. Findings and limits, study-wide: Circulating CD4+ and CD8+ T cells showed clonal expansion by week 6 at 0.1 to 3.0 mg/kg. Clonal expansion among partial responders at 0.1-3.0 mg/kg ranked near the lowest.

Autoimmune disease history or systemic immunosuppression excluded patients. Blood was sampled at baseline, cycle 4 day 1, and cycle 7 day 1. Some clones are missing from TCRdb's copy, which holds only in-frame ones; the method was immunoSEQ multiplex PCR. The repertoire holds 65,000 to 80,000 clones, with roughly 80% as singletons. V shed 7 bases and J shed 2 bases, with 12 bases lying between them. From germline, CDR1 is MDHEN and CDR2 SYDVKM. CDR3 size: 15 residues. With regard to this clone: As yet, its antigen is unknown.

The sample here was CD4+ or CD8+ T cells sorted from blood, taken in a trial of the OX40 agonist ivuxolimab. The clonotype comes from an adult with an advanced solid tumor such as melanoma, head and neck, liver or kidney cancer. The chain couples TRBV28 to TRBJ2-6; D gene unclear. The CDR3 protein is CASNDTPPGANVLTF. The CDR3 DNA is TGTGCCAGCAATGACACCCCGCCTGGGGCCAACGTCCTGACTTTC. The whole variable domain, filled in from reference TRBV28 and TRBJ2-6, reads DVKVTQSSRYLVKRTGEKVFLECVQDMDHENMFWYRQDPGLGLRLIYFSYDVKMKEKGDIPEGYSVSREKKERFSLILESASTNQTSMYLCASNDTPPGANVLTFGAGSRLTVL.